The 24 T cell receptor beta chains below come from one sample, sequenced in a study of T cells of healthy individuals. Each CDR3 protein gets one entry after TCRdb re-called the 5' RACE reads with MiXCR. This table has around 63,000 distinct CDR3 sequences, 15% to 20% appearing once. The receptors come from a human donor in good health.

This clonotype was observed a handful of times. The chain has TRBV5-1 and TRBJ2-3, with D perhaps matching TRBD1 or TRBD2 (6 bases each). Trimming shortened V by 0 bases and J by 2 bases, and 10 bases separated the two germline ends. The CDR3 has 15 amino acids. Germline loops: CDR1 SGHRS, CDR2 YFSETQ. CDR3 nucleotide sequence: TGCGCCAGCAGCTTGGTCGGGGGCGACACAGATACGCAGTATTTT. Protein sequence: CASSLVGGDTDTQYF.

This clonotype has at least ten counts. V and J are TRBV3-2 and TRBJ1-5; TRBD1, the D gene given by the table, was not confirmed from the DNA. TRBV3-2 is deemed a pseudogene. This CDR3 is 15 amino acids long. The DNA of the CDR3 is TGTGCCAGCAGCCAAGTAGGGGGTAGCAATCAGCCCCAGCATTTT. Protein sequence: CASSQVGGSNQPQHF.

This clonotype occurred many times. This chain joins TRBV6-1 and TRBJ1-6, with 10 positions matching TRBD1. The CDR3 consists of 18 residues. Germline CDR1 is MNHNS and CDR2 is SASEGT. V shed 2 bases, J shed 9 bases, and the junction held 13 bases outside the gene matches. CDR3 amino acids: CASSEFAQGQGSSSPLHF. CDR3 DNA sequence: TGTGCCAGCAGTGAATTCGCACAGGGACAGGGGAGTTCTTCACCCCTCCACTTT.

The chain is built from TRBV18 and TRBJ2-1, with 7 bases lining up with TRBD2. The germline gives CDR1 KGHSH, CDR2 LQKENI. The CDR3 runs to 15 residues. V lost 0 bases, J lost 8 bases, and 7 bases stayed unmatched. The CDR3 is CASSPPGREMHEQFF. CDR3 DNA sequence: TGTGCCAGCTCACCACCGGGGCGGGAGATGCATGAGCAGTTCTTC.

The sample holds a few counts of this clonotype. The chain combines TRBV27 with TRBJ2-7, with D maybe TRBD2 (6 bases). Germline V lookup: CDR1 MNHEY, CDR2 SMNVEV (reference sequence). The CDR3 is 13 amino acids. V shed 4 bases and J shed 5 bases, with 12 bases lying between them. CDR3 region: CASSSGTPNEQYF. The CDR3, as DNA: TGTGCCAGCAGTTCTGGGACTCCAAACGAGCAGTACTTC.

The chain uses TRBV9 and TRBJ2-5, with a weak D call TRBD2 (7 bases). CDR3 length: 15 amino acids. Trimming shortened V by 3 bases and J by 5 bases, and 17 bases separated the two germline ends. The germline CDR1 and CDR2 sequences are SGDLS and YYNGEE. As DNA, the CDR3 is TGTGCCAGCAGCGCTGGGGGAGGGGGTCGTGAGACCCAGTACTTC. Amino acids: CASSAGGGGRETQYF.

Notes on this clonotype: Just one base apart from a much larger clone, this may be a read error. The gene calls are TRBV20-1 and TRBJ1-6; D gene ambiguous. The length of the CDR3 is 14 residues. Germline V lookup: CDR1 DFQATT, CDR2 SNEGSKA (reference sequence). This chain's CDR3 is CSARGSSINSLLHF. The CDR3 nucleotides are TGCAGTGCTAGAGGGAGCAGCATCAATTCACTCCTCCACTTT.

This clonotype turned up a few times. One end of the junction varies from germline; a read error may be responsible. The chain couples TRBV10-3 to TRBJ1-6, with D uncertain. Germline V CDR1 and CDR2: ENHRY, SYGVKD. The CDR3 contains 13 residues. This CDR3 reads CAISETSLTPLDF. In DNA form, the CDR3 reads TGTGCCATCAGTGAGACCTCGTTGACTCCCCTGGACTTT.

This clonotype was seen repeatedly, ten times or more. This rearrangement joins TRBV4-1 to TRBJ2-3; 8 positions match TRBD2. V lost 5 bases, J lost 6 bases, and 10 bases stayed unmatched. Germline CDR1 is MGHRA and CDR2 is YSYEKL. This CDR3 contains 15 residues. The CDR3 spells CASSLTSGRRDTQYF. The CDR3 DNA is TGCGCCAGCAGCTTAACTAGCGGTCGTCGGGATACGCAGTATTTT.

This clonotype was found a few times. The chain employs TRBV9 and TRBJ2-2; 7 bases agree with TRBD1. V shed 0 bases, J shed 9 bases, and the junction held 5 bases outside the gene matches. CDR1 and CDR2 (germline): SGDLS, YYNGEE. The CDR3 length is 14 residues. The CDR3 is CASSVGQGARELFF. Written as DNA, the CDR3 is TGTGCCAGCAGCGTAGGACAGGGCGCCCGGGAGCTGTTTTTT.

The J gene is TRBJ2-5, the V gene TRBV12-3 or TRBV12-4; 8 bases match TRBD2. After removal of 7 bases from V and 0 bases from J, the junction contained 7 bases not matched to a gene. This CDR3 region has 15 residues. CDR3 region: CASTPREGYQETQYF. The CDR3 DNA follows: TGTGCCAGCACCCCTCGGGAGGGGTACCAAGAGACCCAGTACTTC.

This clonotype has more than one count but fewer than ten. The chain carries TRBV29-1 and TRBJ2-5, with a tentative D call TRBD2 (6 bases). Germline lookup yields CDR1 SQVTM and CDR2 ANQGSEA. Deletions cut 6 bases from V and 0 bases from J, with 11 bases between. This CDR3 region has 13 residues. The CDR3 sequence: CSVRGRYQETQYF. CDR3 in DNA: TGCAGCGTGCGGGGACGGTACCAAGAGACCCAGTACTTC.

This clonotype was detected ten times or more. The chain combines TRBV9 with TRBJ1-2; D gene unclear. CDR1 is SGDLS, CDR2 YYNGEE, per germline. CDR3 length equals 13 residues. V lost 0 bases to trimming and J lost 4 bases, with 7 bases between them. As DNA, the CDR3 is TGTGCCAGCAGCGTAGACAGCTTCTATGGCTACACCTTC. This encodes CASSVDSFYGYTF.

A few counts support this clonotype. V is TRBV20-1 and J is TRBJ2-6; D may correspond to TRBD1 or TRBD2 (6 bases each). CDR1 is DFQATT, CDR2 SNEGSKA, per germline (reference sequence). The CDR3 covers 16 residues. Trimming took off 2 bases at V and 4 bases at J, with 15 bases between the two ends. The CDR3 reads CSARRGPPRGANVLTF. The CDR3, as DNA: TGCAGTGCTAGACGGGGGCCACCAAGGGGGGCCAACGTCCTGACTTTC.

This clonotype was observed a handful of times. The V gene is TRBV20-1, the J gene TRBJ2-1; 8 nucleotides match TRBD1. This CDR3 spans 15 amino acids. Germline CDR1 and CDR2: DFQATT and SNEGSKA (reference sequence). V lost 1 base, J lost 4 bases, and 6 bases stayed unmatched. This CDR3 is CSARGGQGTYNEQFF. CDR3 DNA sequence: TGCAGTGCTAGAGGCGGACAGGGAACTTACAATGAGCAGTTCTTC.

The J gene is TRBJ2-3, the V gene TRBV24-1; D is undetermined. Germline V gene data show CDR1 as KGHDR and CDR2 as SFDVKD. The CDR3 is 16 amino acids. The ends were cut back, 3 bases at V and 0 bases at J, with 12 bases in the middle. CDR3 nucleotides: TGTGCCACCAGTGATCCCAGACGAACTAGCACAGATACGCAGTATTTT. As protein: CATSDPRRTSTDTQYF.

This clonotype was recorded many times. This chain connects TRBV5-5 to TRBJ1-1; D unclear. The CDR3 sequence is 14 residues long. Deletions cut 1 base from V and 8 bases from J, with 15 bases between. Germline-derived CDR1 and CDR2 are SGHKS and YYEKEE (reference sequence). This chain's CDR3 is CASSLLSEAREAFF. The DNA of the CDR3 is TGTGCCAGCAGCTTGTTGTCGGAGGCAAGGGAAGCTTTCTTT. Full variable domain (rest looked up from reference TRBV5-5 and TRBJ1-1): DAGVTQSPTHLIKTRGQQVTLRCSPISGHKSVSWYQQVLGQGPQFIFQYYEKEERGRGNFPDRFSARQFPNYSSELNVNALLLGDSALYLCASSLLSEAREAFFGQGTRLTVV.

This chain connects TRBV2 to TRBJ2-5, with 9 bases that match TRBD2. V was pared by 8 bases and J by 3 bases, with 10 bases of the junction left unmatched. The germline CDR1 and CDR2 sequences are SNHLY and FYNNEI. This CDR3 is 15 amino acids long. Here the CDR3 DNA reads TGTGCCAGCTGTTTAGCGGGAGTCGTTAAAGAGACCCAGTACTTC. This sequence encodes CASCLAGVVKETQYF.

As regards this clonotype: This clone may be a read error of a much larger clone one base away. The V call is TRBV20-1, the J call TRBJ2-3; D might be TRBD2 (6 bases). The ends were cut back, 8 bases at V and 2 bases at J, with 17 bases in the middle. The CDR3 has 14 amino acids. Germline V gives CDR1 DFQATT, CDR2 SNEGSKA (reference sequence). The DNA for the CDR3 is TGCAGTCTAGGGCTAGCGTGGGTCACAGATACGCAGTATTTT. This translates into CSLGLAWVTDTQYF.

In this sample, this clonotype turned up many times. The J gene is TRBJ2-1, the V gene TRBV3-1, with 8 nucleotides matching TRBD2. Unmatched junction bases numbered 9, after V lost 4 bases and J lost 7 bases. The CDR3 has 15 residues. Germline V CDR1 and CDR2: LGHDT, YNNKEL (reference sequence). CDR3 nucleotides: TGTGCCAGCAGCCCCAGGACTAGCCCCGCAAATGAGCAGTTCTTC. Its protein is CASSPRTSPANEQFF.

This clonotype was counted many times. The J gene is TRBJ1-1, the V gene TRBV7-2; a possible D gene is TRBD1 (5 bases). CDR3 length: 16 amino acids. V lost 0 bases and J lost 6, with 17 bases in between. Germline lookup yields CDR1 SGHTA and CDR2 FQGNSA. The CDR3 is CASSLAGTFWGAEAFF. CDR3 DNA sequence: TGTGCCAGCAGCTTAGCCGGGACCTTTTGGGGCGCTGAAGCTTTCTTT.

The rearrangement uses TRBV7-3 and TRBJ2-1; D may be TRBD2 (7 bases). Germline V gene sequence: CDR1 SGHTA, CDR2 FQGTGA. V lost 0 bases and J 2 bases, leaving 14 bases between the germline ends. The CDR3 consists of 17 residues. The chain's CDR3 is CASSLTGGGGPYNEQFF. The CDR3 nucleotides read TGTGCCAGCAGCTTAACCGGGGGCGGGGGCCCCTACAATGAGCAGTTCTTC. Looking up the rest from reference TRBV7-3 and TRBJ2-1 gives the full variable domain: GAGVSQTPSNKVTEKGKYVELRCDPISGHTALYWYRQSLGQGPEFLIYFQGTGAADDSGLPNDRFFAVRPEGSVSTLKIQRTERGDSAVYLCASSLTGGGGPYNEQFFGPGTRLTVL.

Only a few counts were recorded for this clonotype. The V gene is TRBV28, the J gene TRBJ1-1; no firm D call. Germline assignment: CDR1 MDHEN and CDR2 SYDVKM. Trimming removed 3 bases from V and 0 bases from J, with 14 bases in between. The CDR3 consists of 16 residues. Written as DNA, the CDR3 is TGTGCCAGCAGTTTTGTGGCAGATGACATGAACACTGAAGCTTTCTTT. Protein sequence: CASSFVADDMNTEAFF.

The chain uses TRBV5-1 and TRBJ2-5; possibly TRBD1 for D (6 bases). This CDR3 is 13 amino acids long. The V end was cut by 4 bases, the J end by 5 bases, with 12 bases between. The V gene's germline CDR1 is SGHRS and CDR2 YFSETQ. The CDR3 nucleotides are TGCGCCAGCAGCCTCACAGGGACCGAGACCCAGTACTTC. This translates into CASSLTGTETQYF.